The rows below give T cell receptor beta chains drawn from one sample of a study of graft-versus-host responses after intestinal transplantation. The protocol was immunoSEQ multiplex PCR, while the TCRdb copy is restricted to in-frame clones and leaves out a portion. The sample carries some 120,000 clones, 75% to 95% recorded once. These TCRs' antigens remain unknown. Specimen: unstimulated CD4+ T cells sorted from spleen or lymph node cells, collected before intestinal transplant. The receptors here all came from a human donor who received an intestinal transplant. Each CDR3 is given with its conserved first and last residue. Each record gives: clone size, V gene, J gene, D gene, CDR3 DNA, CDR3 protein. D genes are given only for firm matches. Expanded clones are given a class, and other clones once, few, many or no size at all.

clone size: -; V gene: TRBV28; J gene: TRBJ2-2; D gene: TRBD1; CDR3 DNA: TGTGCCAGCAGTTATCAGGGGGCCGGGGAGCTGTTTTTT; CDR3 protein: CASSYQGAGELFF
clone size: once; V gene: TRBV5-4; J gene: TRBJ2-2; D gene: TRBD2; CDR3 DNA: TGTGCCAGCAGCCCCGAAAGACTAGCGGGAGGACCCACCGGGGAGCTGTTTTTT; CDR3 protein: CASSPERLAGGPTGELFF
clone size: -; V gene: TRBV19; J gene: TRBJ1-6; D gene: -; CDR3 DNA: TGTGCCAGTGGACAGCGCTCCTATAATTCACCCCTCCACTTT; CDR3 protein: CASGQRSYNSPLHF
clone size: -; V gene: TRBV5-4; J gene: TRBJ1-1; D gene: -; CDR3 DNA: TGTGCCAGCAGCTTGGGGGGACACAGGAACACTGAAGCTTTCTTT; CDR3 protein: CASSLGGHRNTEAFF
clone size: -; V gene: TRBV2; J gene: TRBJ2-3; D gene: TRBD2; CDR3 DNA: TGTGCCAGCAGTAAACTAGCGGGGAGCACAGATACGCAGTATTTT; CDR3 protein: CASSKLAGSTDTQYF
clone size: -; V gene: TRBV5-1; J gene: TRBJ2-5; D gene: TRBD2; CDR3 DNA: TGCGCCAGCAGCTTGGTGCGCGGGAGGGCCGCAGAGACCCAGTACTTC; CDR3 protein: CASSLVRGRAAETQYF
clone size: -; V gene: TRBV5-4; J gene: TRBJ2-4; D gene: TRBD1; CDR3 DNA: TGTGCCAGCAGCCCCGGTGTTTCGGGACAGCCACTGGGGGACATTCAGTACTTC; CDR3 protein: CASSPGVSGQPLGDIQYF
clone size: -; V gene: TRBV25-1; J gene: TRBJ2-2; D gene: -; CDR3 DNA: TGTGCCCGCTCCGGCACAGGGACCACCGGGGAGCTGTTTTTT; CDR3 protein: CARSGTGTTGELFF
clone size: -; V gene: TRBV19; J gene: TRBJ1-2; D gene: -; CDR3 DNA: TGTGCCAGTAGTATAAGTACAGGGAGAGGCTATGGCTACACCTTC; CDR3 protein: CASSISTGRGYGYTF
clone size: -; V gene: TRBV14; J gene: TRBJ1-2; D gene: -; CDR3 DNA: TGTGCCAGCAGCCAAGACAGGGTCTATGGCTACACCTTC; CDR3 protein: CASSQDRVYGYTF
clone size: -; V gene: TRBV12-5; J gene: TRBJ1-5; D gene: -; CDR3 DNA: TGTGCTAGTGGGCGGTATCAGAATCAGCCCCAGCATTTT; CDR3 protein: CASGRYQNQPQHF
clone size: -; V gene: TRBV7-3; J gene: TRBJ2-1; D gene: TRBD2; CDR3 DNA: TGTGCCAGCAGCTCGGGACTAGCGTACAATGAGCAGTTCTTC; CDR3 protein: CASSSGLAYNEQFF
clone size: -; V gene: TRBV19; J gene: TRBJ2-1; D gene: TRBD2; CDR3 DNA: TGTGCCAGTAGTTCCCAGACTAGCGGGAGAGAGAATGAGCAGTTCTTC; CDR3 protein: CASSSQTSGRENEQFF
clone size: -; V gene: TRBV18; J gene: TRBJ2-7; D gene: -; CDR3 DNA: TGTGCCAGCTCACCGACCACAGGGCTCGAGCAGTACTTC; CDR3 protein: CASSPTTGLEQYF
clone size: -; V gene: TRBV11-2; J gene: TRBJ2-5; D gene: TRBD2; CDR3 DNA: TGTGCCAGCAGCTTAGGAGGACTAGCCCCCTTGGAGACCCAGTACTTC; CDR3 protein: CASSLGGLAPLETQYF
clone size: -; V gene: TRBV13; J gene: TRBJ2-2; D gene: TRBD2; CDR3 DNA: TGTGCCAGCAGCCCCGATCTAGCGGGAGGCTCTGGCGGGGAGCTGTTTTTT; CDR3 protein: CASSPDLAGGSGGELFF
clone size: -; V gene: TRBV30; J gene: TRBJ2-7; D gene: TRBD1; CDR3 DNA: TGTGCCTGGAGGGGACAGGGGGCTGGGGAGCAGTACTTC; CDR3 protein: CAWRGQGAGEQYF
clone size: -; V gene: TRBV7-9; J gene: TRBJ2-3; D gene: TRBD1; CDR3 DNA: TGTGCCAGCAACGTACGGGACAGGGGGTCCCCTAGCACAGATACGCAGTATTTT; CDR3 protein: CASNVRDRGSPSTDTQYF
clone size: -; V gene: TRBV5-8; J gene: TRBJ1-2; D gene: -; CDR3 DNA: TGTGCCAGCAGCTTTACACCAAACTATGGCTACACCTTC; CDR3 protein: CASSFTPNYGYTF
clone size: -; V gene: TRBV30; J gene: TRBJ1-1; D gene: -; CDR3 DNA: TGTGCCTGGAGTGCAGGGACTAACACTGAAGCTTTCTTT; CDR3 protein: CAWSAGTNTEAFF
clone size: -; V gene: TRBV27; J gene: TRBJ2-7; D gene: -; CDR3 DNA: TGTGCCAGCAGGCCGGGACACAGTACCTACGAGCAGTACTTC; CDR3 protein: CASRPGHSTYEQYF
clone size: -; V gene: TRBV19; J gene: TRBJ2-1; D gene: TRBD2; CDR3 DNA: TGTGCCAGTAAGTCCATATCGGGAGGGTACAATGAGCAGTTCTTC; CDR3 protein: CASKSISGGYNEQFF
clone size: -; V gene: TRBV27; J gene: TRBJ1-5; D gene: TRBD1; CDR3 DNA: TGTGCCAGCGCCAGCGGCTGGACAGGAAAACGCAATCAGCCCCAGCATTTT; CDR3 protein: CASASGWTGKRNQPQHF
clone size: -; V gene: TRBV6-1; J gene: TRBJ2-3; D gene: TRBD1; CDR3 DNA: TGTGCCAGCAGTGAATCCGGAATTCGGACAGGTAGCACAGATACGCAGTATTTT; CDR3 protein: CASSESGIRTGSTDTQYF
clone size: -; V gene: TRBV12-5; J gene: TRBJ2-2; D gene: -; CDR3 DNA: TGTGCTAGTGGTTTGGGGTCCCCTCGTCAGACCGGGGAGCTGTTTTTT; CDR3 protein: CASGLGSPRQTGELFF
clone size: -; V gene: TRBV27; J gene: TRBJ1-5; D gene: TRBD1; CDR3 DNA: TGTGCCAGCAGTCCATGGACAGGGGCTAACCAGCCCCAGCATTTT; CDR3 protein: CASSPWTGANQPQHF
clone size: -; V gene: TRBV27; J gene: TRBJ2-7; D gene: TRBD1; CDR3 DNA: TGTGCCAGCAGTTTAGGGACAGGCTACGAGCAGTACTTC; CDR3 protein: CASSLGTGYEQYF
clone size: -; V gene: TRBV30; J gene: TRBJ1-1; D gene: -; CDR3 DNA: TGTGCCTCCCGGGACACGCGCACTGAAGCTTTCTTT; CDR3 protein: CASRDTRTEAFF
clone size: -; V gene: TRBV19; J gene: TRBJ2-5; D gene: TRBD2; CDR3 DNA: TGTGCCAGTAGTATACTAGCGGGAGAGACCCAGTACTTC; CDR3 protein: CASSILAGETQYF
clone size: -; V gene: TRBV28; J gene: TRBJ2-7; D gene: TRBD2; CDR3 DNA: TGTGCCAGCAGCTCTACTAGCGGGAACGCCGAGCAGTACTTC; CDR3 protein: CASSSTSGNAEQYF
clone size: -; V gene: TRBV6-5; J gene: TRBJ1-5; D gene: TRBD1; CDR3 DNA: TGTGCCAGCAGCTTGGACAGGGGAGGCAATCAGCCCCAGCATTTT; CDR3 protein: CASSLDRGGNQPQHF
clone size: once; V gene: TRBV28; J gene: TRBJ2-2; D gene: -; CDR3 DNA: TGTGCCAGCAGTTTTAGTTCCGGGGAGCTGTTTTTT; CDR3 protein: CASSFSSGELFF
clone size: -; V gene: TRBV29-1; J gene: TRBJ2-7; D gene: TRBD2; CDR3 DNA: TGCAGCGCGGGGGGGGCATTCTACGAGCAGTACTTC; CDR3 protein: CSAGGAFYEQYF
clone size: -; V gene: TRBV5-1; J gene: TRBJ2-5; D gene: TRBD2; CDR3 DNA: TGCGCCAGCAGCTCCCAAGCGGGAAGGCAAGAGACCCAGTACTTC; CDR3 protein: CASSSQAGRQETQYF
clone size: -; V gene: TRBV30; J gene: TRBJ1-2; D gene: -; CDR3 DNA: TGTGCCTGGAGTGTATCTAGGGGTAACTATGGCTACACCTTC; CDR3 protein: CAWSVSRGNYGYTF
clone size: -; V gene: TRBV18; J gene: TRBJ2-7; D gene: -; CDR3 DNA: TGTGCCAGCTCACCAGGCGGATCGAGCTCCTACGAGCAGTACTTC; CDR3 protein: CASSPGGSSSYEQYF
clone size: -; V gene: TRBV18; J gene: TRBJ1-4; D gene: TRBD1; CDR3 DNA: TGTGCCAGCTCATCCCCGGGGCAGGGGGGTGAAAAACTGTTTTTT; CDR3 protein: CASSSPGQGGEKLFF
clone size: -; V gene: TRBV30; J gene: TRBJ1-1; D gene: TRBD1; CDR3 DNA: TGTGCCTGGAGTGCGGGGGAGACAGGGGGTTGGAACACTGAAGCTTTCTTT; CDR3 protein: CAWSAGETGGWNTEAFF
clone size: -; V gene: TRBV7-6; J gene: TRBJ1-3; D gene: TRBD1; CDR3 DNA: TGTGCCAGCAGCTTAAGGGACAGTTCTGGAAACACCATATATTTT; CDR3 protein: CASSLRDSSGNTIYF
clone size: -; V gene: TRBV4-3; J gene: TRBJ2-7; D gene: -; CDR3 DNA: TGCGCCAGCAGCCAAGATGCGGGTGTGGCGTACGAGCAGTACTTC; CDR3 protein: CASSQDAGVAYEQYF
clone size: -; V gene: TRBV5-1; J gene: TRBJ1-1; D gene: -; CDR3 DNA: TGCGCCAGCAGCTTTCAGGCCCCTGGACTGGGTAACACTGAAGCTTTCTTT; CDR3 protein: CASSFQAPGLGNTEAFF
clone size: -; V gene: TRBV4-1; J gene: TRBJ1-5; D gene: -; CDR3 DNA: TGCGCCAGCAGCCCTTACAGGGTCAGCAATCAGCCCCAGCATTTT; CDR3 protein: CASSPYRVSNQPQHF
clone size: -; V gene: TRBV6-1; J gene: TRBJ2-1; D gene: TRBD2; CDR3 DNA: TGTGCCAGCAGTGAGACGCCCCCTAGCGGGAGGGGTTGGCATTTTGAGCAGTTCTTC; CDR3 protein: CASSETPPSGRGWHFEQFF
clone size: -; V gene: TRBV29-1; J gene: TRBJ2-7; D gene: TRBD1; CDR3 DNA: TGCAGCGTTGGAACAGGGGGACCGGACGAGCAGTACTTC; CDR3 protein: CSVGTGGPDEQYF
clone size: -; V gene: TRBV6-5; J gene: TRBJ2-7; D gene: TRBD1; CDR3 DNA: TGTGCCAGCAGTTACTCTGGGACAGTGAATTACGAGCAGTACTTC; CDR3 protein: CASSYSGTVNYEQYF
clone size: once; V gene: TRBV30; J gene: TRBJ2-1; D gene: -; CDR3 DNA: TGTGCCTGGAGTCCTAGCGTTCGCTCCTACAATGAGCAGTTCTTC; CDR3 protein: CAWSPSVRSYNEQFF
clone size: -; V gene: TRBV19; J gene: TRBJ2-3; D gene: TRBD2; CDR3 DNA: TGTGCCAGTAGTATTTGGGCTAGCGGGAGCACAGATACGCAGTATTTT; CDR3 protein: CASSIWASGSTDTQYF
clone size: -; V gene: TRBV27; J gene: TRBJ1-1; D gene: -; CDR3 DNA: TGTGCCAGCAGTTCCCTTTTAGACAGCTTTGACACTGAAGCTTTCTTT; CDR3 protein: CASSSLLDSFDTEAFF
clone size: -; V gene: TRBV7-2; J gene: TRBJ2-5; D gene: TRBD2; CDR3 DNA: TGTGCCAGCAGCGCAGCGGGAGCGGGAGAGACCCAGTACTTC; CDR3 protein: CASSAAGAGETQYF
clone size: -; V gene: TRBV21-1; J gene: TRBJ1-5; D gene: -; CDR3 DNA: TGTGCCAGCAGCAAAGTAAGGCCCACGGGACACCTATTTTATAGCAATCAGCCCCAGCATTTT; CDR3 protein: CASSKVRPTGHLFYSNQPQHF
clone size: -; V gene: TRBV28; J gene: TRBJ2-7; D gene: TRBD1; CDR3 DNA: TGTGCCAGCAGTGAGCAGACGTGGACAGGGTCGGGTGAGCAGTACTTC; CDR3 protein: CASSEQTWTGSGEQYF
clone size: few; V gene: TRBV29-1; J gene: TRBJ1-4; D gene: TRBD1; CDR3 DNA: TGCAGCGTAACCGGGACAGGGAATGAAAAACTGTTTTTT; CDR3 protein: CSVTGTGNEKLFF
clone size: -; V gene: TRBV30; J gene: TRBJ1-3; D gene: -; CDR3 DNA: TGTGCCTGGGGAGGGGTTTATGGAAACACCATATATTTT; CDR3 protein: CAWGGVYGNTIYF
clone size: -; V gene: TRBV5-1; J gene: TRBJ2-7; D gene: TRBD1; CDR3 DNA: TGCGCCAGCAGCTCAGGGGGACCCTACGAGCAGTACTTC; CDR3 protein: CASSSGGPYEQYF
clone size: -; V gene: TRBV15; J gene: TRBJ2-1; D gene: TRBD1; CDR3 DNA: TGTGCCACCAGCAGAGACAGGGGGACCTACAATGAGCAGTTCTTC; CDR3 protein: CATSRDRGTYNEQFF
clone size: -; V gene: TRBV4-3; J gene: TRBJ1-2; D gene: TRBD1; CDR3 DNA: TGCGCCAGCAGCCGGGACAGGGGGATCGGTATCGGCTATGGCTACACCTTC; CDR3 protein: CASSRDRGIGIGYGYTF
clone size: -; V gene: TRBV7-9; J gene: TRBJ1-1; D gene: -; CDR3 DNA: TGTGCCAGCAGCAATACTGGCCAGGGCACTGAAGCTTTCTTT; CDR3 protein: CASSNTGQGTEAFF
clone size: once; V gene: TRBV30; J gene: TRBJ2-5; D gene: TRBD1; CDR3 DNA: TGTGCCTGCGGGACAGGGAGGGCTGAGACCCAGTACTTC; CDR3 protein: CACGTGRAETQYF